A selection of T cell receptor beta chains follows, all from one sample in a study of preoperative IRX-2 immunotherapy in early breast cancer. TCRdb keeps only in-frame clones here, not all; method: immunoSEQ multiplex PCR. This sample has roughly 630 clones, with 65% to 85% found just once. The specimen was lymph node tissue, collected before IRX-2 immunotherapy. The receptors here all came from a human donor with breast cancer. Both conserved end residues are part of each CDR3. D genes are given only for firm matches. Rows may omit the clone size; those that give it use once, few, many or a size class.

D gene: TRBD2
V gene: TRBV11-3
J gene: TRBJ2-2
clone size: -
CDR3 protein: CASSQGTSGGLHTGELFF
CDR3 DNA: TGTGCCAGCAGCCAAGGGACTAGCGGGGGCCTTCACACCGGGGAGCTGTTTTTT

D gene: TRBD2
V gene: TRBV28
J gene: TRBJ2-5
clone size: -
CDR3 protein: CASSLSGGTGVQYF
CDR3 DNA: TGTGCCAGCAGTTTATCGGGGGGTACCGGGGTCCAGTACTTC

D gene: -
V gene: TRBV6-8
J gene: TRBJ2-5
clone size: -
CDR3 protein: CASSTPRDWAGETQYF
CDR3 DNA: TGTGCCAGCAGCACACCCCGGGACTGGGCAGGGGAGACCCAGTACTTC

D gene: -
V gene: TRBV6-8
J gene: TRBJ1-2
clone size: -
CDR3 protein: CASSSERRLVGYGYTF
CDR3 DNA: TGTGCCAGCAGTTCCGAAAGGAGGTTGGTGGGCTATGGCTACACCTTC

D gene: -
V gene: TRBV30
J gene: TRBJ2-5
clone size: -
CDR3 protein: CAWSVLGGYQETQYF
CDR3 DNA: TGTGCCTGGAGTGTATTAGGGGGGTACCAAGAGACCCAGTACTTC

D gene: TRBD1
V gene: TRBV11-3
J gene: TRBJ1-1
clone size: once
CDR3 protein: CASSLKAGGGTEAFF
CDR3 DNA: TGTGCCAGCAGCTTAAAGGCAGGGGGCGGCACTGAAGCTTTCTTT

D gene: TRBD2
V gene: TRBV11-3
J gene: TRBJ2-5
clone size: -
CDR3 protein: CASSYRTSGLETQYF
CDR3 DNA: TGTGCCAGCAGCTACCGGACTAGCGGGCTAGAGACCCAGTACTTC

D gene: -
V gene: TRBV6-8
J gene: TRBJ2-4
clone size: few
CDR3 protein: CASRQGPDKNIQYF
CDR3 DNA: TGTGCCAGCAGACAGGGTCCGGACAAAAACATTCAGTACTTC

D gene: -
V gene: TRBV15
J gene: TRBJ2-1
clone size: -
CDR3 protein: CATSRDPGNHNEQFF
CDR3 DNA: TGTGCCACCAGCAGAGATCCAGGGAATCACAATGAGCAGTTCTTC

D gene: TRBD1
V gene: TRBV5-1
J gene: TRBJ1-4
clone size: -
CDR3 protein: CASSPGTGGREKLFF
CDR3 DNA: TGCGCCAGCAGCCCCGGGACAGGGGGACGTGAAAAACTGTTTTTT

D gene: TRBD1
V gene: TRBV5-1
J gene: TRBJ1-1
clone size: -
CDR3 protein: CASSPGTGGWGTEAFF
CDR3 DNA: TGCGCCAGCAGCCCCGGGACAGGGGGCTGGGGGACTGAAGCTTTCTTT

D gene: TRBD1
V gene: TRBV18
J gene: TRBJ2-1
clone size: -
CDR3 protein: CASSQKSPGQGANNEQFF
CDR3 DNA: TGTGCCAGCTCACAAAAGTCGCCGGGACAGGGGGCTAACAATGAGCAGTTCTTC

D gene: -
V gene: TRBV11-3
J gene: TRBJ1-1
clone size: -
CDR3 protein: CASSSLGGRGLDTEAFF
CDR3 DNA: TGTGCCAGCAGCTCCCTGGGGGGGAGGGGGTTGGACACTGAAGCTTTCTTT

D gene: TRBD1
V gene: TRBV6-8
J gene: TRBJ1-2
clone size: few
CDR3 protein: CASSTDRNYGYTF
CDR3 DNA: TGTGCCAGCAGTACGGACAGGAACTATGGCTACACCTTC

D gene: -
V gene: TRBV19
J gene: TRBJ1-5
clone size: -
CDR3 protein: CASRGFVFPAGQPQHF
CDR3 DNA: TGTGCCAGTAGGGGTTTCGTGTTCCCGGCCGGTCAGCCCCAGCATTTT

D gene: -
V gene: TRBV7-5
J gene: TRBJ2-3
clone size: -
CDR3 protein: CASSLTAILAGRGTDTQYF
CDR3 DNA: TGTGCCAGCAGCTTGACCGCGATTTTAGCGGGGCGGGGGACAGATACGCAGTATTTT

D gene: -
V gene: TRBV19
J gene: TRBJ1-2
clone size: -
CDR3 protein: CASSRSRSNYGYTF
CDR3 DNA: TGTGCCAGTAGTCGATCCAGGTCTAACTATGGCTACACCTTC

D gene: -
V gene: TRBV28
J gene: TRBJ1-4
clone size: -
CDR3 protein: CASGGVVDEKLFF
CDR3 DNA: TGTGCCAGTGGGGGGGTCGTCGATGAAAAACTGTTTTTT

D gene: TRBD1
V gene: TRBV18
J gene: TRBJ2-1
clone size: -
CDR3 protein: CASSLGTGNEQFF
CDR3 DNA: TGTGCCAGCTCACTCGGGACAGGGAATGAGCAGTTCTTC

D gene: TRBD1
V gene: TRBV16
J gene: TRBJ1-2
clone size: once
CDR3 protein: CASSQFRRQGPTNYGYTF
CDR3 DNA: TGTGCCAGCAGCCAATTCCGACGACAGGGGCCGACGAACTATGGCTACACCTTC

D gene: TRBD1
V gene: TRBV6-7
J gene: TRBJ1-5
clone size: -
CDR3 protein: CASTQRWTGAFSGHQPQHF
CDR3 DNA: TGTGCCAGCACTCAGAGGTGGACAGGGGCATTTTCGGGCCATCAGCCCCAGCATTTT

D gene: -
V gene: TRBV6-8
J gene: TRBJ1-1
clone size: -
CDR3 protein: CASSARGRYTEAFF
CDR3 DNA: TGTGCCAGCAGTGCCAGGGGTAGGTACACTGAAGCTTTCTTT

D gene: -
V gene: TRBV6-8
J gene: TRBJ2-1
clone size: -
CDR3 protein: CASSYDRYNEQFF
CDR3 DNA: TGTGCCAGCAGTTACGACAGGTACAATGAGCAGTTCTTC

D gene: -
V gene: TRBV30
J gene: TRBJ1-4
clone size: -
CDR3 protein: CALSKRGDRLFF
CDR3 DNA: TGTGCACTCTCCAAAAGGGGAGACAGACTGTTTTTT

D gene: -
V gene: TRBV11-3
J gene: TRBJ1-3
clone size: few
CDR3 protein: CASSQDSSGNTIYF
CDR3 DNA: TGTGCCAGCAGCCAGGACAGCTCTGGAAACACCATATATTTT

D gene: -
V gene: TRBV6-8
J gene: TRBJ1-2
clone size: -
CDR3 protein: CASSLSGLFSYTF
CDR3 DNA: TGTGCCAGCAGTTTGTCGGGGCTTTTTTCATACACCTTC

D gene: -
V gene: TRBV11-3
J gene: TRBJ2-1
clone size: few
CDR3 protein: CASSLMVQGGYNEQFF
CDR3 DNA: TGTGCCAGCAGCTTGATGGTACAGGGAGGCTACAATGAGCAGTTCTTC

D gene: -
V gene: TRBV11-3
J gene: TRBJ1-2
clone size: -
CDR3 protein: CASSLPAILYGYTF
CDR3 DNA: TGTGCCAGCAGCTTGCCCGCAATTCTCTATGGCTACACCTTC

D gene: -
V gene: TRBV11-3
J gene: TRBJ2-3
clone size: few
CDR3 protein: CASSLGQSFTDTQYF
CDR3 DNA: TGTGCCAGCAGCTTAGGCCAATCCTTCACAGATACGCAGTATTTT

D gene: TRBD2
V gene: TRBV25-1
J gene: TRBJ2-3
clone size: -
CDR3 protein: CASSDSGGITDTQYF
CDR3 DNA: TGTGCCAGCAGTGATAGCGGGGGGATTACAGATACGCAGTATTTT

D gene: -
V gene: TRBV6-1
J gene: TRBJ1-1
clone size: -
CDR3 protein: CASSEARGYTEAFF
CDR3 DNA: TGTGCCAGCAGTGAAGCGCGGGGGTACACTGAAGCTTTCTTT

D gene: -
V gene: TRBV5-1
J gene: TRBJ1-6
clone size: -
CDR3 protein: CASKGGISNSPLHF
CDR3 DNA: TGCGCCAGCAAAGGGGGAATTAGTAATTCACCCCTCCACTTT

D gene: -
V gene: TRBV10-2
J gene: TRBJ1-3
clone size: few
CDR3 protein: CASSGPIAREIPGNTIYF
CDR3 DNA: TGCGCCAGCAGTGGGCCGATAGCTCGAGAGATCCCCGGAAACACCATATATTTT

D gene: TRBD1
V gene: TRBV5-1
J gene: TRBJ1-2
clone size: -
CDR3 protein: CASRRGTALNYGYTF
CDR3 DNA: TGCGCCAGCAGGCGGGGGACAGCTCTTAACTATGGCTACACCTTC

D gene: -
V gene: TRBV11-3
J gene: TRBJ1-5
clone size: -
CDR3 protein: CASSLDRGDQPQHF
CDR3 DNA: TGTGCCAGCAGCTTAGACAGGGGCGATCAGCCCCAGCATTTT

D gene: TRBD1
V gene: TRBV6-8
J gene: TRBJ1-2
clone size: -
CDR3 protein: CASSLRTGVYDYGYTF
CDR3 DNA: TGTGCCAGCAGTCTCCGGACAGGGGTTTACGACTATGGCTACACCTTC

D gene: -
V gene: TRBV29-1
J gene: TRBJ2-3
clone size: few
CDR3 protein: CSVEGRTSSTDTQYF
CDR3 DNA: TGCAGCGTTGAAGGGAGGACCAGTTCCACAGATACGCAGTATTTT

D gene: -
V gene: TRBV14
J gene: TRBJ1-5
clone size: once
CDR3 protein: CASSHSGQPQHF
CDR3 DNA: TGTGCCAGCAGCCATTCCGGTCAGCCCCAGCATTTT

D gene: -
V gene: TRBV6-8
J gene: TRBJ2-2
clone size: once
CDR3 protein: CASSYSMGGTGELFF
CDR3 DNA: TGTGCCAGCAGTTACTCGATGGGGGGCACCGGGGAGCTGTTTTTT

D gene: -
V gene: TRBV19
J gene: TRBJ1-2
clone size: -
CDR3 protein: CASSPNGGNYGYTF
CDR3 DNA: TGTGCCAGTAGCCCCAACGGAGGGAACTATGGCTACACCTTC

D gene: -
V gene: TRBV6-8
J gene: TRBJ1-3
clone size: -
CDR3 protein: CASSYFFGPGLSSGNTIYF
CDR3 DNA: TGTGCCAGCAGTTACTTTTTTGGTCCAGGGTTGAGCTCTGGAAACACCATATATTTT

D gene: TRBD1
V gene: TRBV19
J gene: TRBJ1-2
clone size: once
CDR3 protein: CASTALDREGYGYTF
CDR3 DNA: TGTGCCAGTACGGCCCTGGACAGGGAAGGCTATGGCTACACCTTC

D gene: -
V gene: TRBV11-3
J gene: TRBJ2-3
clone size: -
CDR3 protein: CASSLRLMGTDTQYF
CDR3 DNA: TGTGCTAGCAGCTTGAGACTCATGGGAACAGATACGCAGTATTTT

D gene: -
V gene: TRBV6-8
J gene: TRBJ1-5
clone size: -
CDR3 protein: CATAPASNQPQHF
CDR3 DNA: TGTGCCACAGCCCCCGCTTCCAATCAGCCCCAGCATTTT

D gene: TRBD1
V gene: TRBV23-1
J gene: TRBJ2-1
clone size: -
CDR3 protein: CASSQRQGLQGPEFF
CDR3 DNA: TGCGCCAGCAGTCAGAGACAGGGGCTACAGGGTCCAGAGTTCTTC

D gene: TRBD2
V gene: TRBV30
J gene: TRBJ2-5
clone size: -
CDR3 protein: CAWGVLAGGETQYF
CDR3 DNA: TGTGCCTGGGGCGTACTAGCGGGAGGGGAGACCCAGTACTTC

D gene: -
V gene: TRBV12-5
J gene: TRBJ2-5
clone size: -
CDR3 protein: CASGLSAETQYF
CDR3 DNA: TGTGCTAGTGGCCTGTCAGCGGAGACCCAGTACTTC

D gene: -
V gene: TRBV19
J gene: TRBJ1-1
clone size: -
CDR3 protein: CASSQTMGGAVNTEAFF
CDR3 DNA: TGTGCCAGTAGCCAAACAATGGGGGGGGCGGTGAACACTGAAGCTTTCTTT

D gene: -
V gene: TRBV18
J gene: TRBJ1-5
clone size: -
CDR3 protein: CASSPLRDQPQHF
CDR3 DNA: TGTGCCAGCTCACCACTCAGGGATCAGCCCCAGCATTTT

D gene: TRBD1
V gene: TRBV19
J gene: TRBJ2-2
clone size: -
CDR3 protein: CASSIDAGTEYGELFF
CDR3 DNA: TGTGCCAGTAGTATAGATGCCGGGACAGAGTACGGGGAGCTGTTTTTT

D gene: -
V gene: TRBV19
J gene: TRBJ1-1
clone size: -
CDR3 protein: CASSIQDMGQRAFF
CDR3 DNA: TGTGCCAGTAGTATACAAGACATGGGTCAACGAGCTTTCTTT

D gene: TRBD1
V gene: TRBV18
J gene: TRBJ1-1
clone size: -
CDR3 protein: CASSGTGFNTEAFF
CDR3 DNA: TGTGCCAGCTCGGGGACAGGGTTTAACACTGAAGCTTTCTTT

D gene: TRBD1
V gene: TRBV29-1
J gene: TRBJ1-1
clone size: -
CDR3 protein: CSVRTGINTEAFF
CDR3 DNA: TGCAGCGTACGGACAGGAATTAACACTGAAGCTTTCTTT

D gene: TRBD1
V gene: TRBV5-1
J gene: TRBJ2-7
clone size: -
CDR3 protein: CASSLRTGKSSYEQYF
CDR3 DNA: TGCGCCAGCAGCCTAAGGACAGGGAAGAGCTCCTACGAGCAGTACTTC

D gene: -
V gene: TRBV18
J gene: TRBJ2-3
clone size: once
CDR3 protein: CASSTGWADTQYF
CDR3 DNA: TGTGCCAGCTCGACTGGGTGGGCAGATACGCAGTATTTT

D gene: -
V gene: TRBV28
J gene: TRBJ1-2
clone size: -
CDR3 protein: CASCGGQVYGYTF
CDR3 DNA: TGTGCCTCCTGTGGCGGGCAGGTCTATGGCTACACCTTC

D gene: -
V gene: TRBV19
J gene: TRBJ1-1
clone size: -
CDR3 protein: CASMEETGLMNTEAFF
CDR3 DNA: TGTGCCAGTATGGAGGAAACAGGCTTGATGAACACTGAAGCTTTCTTT